This T cell receptor (beta chain) was profiled in a study of OX40 agonist ivuxolimab in advanced cancers. Study in general: Each patient was given ivuxolimab into a vein every 2 weeks, at 0.01 to 10 mg/kg.

With regard to this clone: The same CDR3 also results from other DNA sequences found in this sample.

The germline V gene has CDR1 SNHLY and CDR2 FYNNEI. This CDR3 is 13 amino acids long. V lost 6 bases to trimming and J lost 4 bases, with 10 bases between them. TCRdb keeps only in-frame clones here, not all; method: immunoSEQ multiplex PCR. The table records just over 90,000 clones, roughly 92% of them present only once. This TCR came from an adult with an advanced solid tumor such as melanoma, head and neck, liver or kidney cancer. The J gene is TRBJ2-1, the V gene TRBV2; D possibly corresponds to TRBD1 (5 bases). The specimen was CD4+ or CD8+ T cells sorted from blood, collected in a trial of the OX40 agonist ivuxolimab. The CDR3 DNA follows: TGTGCCAGCAGCGTGACAGCGTACAATGAGCAGTTCTTC. Translation gives CASSVTAYNEQFF.